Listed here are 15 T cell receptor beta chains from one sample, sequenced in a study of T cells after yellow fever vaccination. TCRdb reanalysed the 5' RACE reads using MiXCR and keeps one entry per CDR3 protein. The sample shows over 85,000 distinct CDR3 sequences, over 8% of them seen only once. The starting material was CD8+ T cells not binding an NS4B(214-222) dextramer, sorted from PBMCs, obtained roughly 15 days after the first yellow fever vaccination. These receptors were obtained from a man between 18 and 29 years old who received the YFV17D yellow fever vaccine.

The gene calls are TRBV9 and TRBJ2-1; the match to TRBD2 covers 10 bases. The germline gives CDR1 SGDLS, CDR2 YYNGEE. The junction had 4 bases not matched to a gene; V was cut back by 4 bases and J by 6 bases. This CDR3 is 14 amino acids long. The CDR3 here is CASSQGLAINEQFF. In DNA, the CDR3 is TGTGCCAGCAGCCAGGGACTAGCGATCAATGAGCAGTTCTTC.

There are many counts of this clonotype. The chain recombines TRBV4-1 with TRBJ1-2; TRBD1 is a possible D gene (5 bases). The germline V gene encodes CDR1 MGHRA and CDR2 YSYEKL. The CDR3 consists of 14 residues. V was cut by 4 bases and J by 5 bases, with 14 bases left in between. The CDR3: CASSPPGGVYGYTF. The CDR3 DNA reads TGCGCCAGCAGCCCTCCGGGGGGGGTTTATGGCTACACCTTC.

The CDR3 DNA reads TGCGCCAGCAGCCAAGAGGAAAGCGGACCCCAATTGGAGCAGTTCTTC. Its protein product is CASSQEESGPQLEQFF. This sequence joins TRBV4-1 and TRBJ2-1, with a weak D call TRBD2 (5 bases). Trimming removed 0 bases at V and 10 bases at J, with 19 bases between. This CDR3 is 16 amino acids long. Germline CDR1 is MGHRA and CDR2 is YSYEKL.

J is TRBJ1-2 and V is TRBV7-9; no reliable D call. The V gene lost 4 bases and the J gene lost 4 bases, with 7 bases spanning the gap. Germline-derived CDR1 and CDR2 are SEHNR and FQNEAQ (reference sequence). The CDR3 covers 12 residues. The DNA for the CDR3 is TGTGCCAGCAGCTCAGGACCCTATGGCTACACCTTC. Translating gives CASSSGPYGYTF.

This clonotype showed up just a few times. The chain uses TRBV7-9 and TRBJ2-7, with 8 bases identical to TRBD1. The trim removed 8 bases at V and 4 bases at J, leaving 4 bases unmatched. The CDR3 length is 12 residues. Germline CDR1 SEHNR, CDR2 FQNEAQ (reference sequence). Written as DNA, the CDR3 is TGTGCCAGCCAACAGGGGGGATACGAGCAGTACGTC. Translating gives CASQQGGYEQYV.

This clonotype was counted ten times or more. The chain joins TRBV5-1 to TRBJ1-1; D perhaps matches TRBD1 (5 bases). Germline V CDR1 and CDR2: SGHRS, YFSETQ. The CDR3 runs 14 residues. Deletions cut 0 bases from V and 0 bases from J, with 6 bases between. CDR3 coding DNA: TGCGCCAGCAGCTTGGCAGGGATGAACACTGAAGCTTTCTTT. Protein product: CASSLAGMNTEAFF.

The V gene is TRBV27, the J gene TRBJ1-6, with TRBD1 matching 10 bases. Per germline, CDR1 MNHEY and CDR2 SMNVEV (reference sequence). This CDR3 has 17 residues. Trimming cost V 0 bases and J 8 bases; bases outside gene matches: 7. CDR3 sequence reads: CASSLSWDRGFHSPLHF. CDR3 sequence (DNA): TGTGCCAGCAGTTTATCGTGGGACAGGGGATTTCATTCACCCCTCCACTTT.

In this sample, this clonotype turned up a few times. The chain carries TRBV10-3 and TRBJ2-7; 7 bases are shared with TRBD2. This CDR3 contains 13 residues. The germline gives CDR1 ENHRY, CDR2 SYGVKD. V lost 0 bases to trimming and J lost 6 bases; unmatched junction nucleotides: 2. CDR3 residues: CAISESERGEQYV. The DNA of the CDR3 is TGTGCCATCAGTGAGTCCGAGCGGGGCGAGCAGTACGTC.

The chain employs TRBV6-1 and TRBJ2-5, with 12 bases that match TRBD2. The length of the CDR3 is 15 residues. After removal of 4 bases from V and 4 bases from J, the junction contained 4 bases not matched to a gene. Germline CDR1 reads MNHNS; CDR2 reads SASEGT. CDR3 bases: TGTGCCAGCAGTGCTAGCGGGGGGGGAGGAGAGACCCAGTACTTC. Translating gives CASSASGGGGETQYF.

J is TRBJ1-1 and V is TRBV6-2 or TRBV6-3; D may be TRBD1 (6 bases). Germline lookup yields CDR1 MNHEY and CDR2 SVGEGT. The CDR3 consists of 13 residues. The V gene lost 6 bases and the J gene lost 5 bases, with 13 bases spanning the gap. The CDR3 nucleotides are TGTGCCAGCAGCCTGGGGGGGCGGACTGAAGCTTTCTTT. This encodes CASSLGGRTEAFF.

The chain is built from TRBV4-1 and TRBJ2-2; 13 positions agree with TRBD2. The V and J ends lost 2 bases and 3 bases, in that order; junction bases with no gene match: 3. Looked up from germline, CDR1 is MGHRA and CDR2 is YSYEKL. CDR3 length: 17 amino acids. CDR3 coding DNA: TGCGCCAGCAGCCAACGGACTAGCGGGGGACACACCGGGGAGCTGTTTTTT. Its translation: CASSQRTSGGHTGELFF.

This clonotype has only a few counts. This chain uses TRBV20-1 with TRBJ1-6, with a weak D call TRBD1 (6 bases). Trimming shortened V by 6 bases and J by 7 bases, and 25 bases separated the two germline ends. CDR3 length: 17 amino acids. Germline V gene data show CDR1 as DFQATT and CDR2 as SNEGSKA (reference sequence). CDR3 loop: CSAILRGGYIVNSPLHF. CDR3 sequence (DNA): TGCAGTGCCATATTGAGGGGGGGGTACATTGTGAATTCACCCCTCCACTTT.

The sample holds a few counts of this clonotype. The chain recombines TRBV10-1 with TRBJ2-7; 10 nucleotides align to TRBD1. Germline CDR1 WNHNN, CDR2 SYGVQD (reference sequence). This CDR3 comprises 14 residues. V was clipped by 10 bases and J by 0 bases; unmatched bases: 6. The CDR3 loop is CATEGDRGSYEQYF. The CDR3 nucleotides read TGCGCCACGGAGGGGGACAGGGGCTCCTACGAGCAGTACTTC.

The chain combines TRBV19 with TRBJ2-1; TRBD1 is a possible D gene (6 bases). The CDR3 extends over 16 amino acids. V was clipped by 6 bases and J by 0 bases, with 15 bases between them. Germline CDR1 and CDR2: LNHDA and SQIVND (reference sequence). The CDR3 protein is CASRAGWGHSYNEQFF. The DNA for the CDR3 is TGTGCCAGTAGGGCCGGGTGGGGGCACTCCTACAATGAGCAGTTCTTC.

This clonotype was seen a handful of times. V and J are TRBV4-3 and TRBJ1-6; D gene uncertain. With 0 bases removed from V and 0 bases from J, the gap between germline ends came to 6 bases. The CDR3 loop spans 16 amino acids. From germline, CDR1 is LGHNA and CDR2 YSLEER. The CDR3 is CASSQESSSYNSPLHF. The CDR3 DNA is TGCGCCAGCAGCCAAGAGAGTAGCTCCTATAATTCACCCCTCCACTTT.